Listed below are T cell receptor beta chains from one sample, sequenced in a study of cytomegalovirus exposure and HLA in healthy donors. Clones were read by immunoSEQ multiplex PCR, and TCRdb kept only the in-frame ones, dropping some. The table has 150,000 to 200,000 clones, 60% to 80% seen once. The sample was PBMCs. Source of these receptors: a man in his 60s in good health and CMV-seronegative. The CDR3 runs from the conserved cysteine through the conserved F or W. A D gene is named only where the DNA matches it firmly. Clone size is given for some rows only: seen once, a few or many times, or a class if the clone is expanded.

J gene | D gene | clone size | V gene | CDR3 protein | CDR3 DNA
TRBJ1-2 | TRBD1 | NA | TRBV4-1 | CASSQGVRTGSRFGGYTF | TGCGCCAGCAGCCAAGGGGTTAGGACAGGGTCGCGGTTCGGAGGCTACACCTTC
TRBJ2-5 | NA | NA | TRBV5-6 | CASSPDNREETQYF | TGTGCCAGCAGCCCGGATAATCGGGAAGAGACCCAGTACTTC
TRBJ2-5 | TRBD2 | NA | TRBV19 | CASSRTGGSQETQYF | TGTGCCAGTAGTCGGACGGGAGGTTCCCAAGAGACCCAGTACTTC
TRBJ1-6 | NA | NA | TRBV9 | CASSLGSYNSPLHF | TGTGCCAGCAGCTTGGGCTCATATAATTCACCCCTCCACTTT
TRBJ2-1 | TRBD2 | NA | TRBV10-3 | CAISDTLAGGRPRTSYNEQFF | TGTGCCATCAGTGACACATTAGCGGGGGGCCGCCCTCGAACCTCCTACAATGAGCAGTTCTTC
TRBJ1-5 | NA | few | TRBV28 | CASSPQGQPQHF | TGTGCCAGCAGCCCTCAGGGTCAGCCCCAGCATTTT
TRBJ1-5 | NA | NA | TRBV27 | CASSLRGNQPQHF | TGTGCCAGCAGTTTACGGGGGAATCAGCCCCAGCATTTT
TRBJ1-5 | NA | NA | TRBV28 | CASSFIGAGDQPQHF | TGTGCCAGCAGTTTCATAGGGGCTGGCGATCAGCCCCAGCATTTT
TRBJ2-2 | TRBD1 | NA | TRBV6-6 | CANQDRGGTGELFF | TGTGCCAACCAGGACAGGGGAGGGACCGGGGAGCTGTTTTTT
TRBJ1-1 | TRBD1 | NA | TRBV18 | CASSRDRGDCRAFF | TGTGCCAGCTCAAGGGACAGGGGGGATTGTCGAGCTTTCTTT
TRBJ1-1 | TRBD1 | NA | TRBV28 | CASSLVTGDTEAFF | TGTGCCAGCAGTTTAGTGACAGGGGACACTGAAGCTTTCTTT
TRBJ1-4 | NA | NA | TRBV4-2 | CASSQVRATNEKLFF | TGTGCCAGCAGCCAAGTGCGGGCCACTAATGAAAAACTGTTTTTT
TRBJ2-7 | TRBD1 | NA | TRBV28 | CASRGQGACEQYF | TGTGCCAGCAGAGGACAGGGGGCTTGCGAGCAGTACTTC
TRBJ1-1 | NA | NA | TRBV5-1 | CASSLGQSYTEAFF | TGCGCCAGCAGCTTGGGACAGTCTTACACTGAAGCTTTCTTT
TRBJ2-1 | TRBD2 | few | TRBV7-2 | CASSLDGASGSSYNEQFF | TGTGCCAGCAGCTTAGATGGGGCTAGCGGGAGTTCCTACAATGAGCAGTTCTTC
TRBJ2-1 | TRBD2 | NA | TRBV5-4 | CASSLGGSGPNNEQFF | TGTGCCAGCAGCTTGGGGGGTAGCGGGCCAAACAATGAGCAGTTCTTC
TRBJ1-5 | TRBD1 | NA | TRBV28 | CASILGTAGNQPQHF | TGTGCCAGCATCCTCGGGACAGCTGGCAATCAGCCCCAGCATTTT
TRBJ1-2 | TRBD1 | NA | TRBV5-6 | CASSSPRTGDIRYGYTF | TGTGCCAGCAGCTCGCCTCGGACAGGGGATATTAGGTATGGCTACACCTTC
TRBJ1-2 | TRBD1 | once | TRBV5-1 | CASSAGQGGYGYTF | TGCGCCAGCAGCGCAGGACAGGGGGGCTATGGCTACACCTTC
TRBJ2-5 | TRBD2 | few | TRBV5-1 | CASSPEGGAGGEEQYF | TGCGCCAGCAGCCCCGAGGGTGGGGCGGGAGGGGAAGAGCAGTACTTC
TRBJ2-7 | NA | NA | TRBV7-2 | CASSPRSGQLYEQYF | TGTGCGTCTTCACCCCGGTCGGGACAACTCTACGAGCAGTACTTC
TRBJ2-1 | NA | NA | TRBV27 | CASSYGNSGYNEQFF | TGTGCCAGCAGTTACGGGAACAGCGGCTACAATGAGCAGTTCTTC
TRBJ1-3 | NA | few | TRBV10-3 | CAISPTGNTIYF | TGTGCCATCAGCCCGACAGGAAACACCATATATTTT
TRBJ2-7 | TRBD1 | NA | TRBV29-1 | CSVSGGQGDYEQYF | TGCAGCGTTTCAGGCGGACAGGGGGACTACGAGCAGTACTTC
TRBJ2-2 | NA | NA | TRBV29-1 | CSVYSAGELFF | TGCAGCGTCTATTCCGCCGGGGAGCTGTTTTTT
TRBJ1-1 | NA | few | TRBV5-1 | CASSFGGDTEAFF | TGCGCCAGCAGCTTTGGGGGGGACACTGAAGCTTTCTTT
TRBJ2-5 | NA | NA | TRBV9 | CASSVDFGGGTQYF | TGTGCCAGCAGCGTAGATTTTGGTGGGGGCACCCAGTACTTC
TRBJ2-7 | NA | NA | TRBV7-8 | CASSSDRDWAVSEQYF | TGTGCCAGCAGCTCGGACCGGGACTGGGCCGTCAGCGAGCAGTACTTC
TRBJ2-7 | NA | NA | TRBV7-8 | CASSLGPVSGTSSYEQYF | TGTGCCAGCAGCTTGGGCCCGGTTAGCGGAACTAGCTCCTACGAGCAGTACTTC
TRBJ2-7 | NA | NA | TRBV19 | CASSSRTNSYEQYF | TGTGCCAGTAGTTCAAGGACAAACTCCTACGAGCAGTACTTC
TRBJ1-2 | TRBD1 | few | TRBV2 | CASSGRGSGYGYTF | TGTGCCAGCAGTGGCAGGGGGTCCGGCTATGGCTACACCTTC
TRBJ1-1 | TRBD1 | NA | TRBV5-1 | CASSLRTGPPGTEAFF | TGCGCCAGCAGCTTAAGGACAGGGCCCCCCGGCACTGAAGCTTTCTTT
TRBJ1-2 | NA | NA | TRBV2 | CASGWILGGGGYGYTF | TGTGCCAGCGGATGGATACTTGGGGGGGGCGGCTATGGCTACACCTTC